This T cell receptor (beta chain) was sequenced during a study of shared clonotypes between healthy human individuals. Assay: immunoSEQ multiplex PCR; the TCRdb copy retains only in-frame clones and omits some. The sample consists of about 680,000 clones, around 78% of them appearing once. Germline V gene lookup returns CDR1 SGHAT and CDR2 FQNNGV. Trimming removed 5 bases at V and 5 bases at J, with 15 bases between. CDR3 size: 14 residues. A few counts support this clone. The clonotype originates from a woman in her twenties or thirties in good health. The sample taken for sequencing was memory CD4+ T cells sorted from blood. The subset was: CD45RA-negative fraction. The J gene is TRBJ2-5, the V gene TRBV11-2, with D possibly being TRBD2 (5 bases). The CDR3 DNA reads as TGTGCCAGCAGCCCCCCGCCTAGCTTTGAGACCCAGTACTTC. Its protein is CASSPPPSFETQYF.